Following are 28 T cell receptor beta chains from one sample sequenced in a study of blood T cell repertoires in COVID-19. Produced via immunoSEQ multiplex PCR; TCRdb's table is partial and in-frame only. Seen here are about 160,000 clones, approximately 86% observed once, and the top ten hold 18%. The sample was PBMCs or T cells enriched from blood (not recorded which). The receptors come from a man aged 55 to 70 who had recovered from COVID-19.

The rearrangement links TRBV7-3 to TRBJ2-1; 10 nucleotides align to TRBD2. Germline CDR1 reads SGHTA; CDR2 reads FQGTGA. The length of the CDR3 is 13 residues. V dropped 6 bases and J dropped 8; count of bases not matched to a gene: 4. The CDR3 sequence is CASRSSGSYEQFF. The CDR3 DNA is TGTGCCAGCAGATCTAGCGGGAGCTATGAGCAGTTCTTC.

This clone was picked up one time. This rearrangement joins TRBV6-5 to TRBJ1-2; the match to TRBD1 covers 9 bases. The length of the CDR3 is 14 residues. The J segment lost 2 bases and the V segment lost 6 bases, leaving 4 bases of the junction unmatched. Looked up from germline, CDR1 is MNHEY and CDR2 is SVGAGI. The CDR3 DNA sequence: TGTGCCAGCAGCAGGACAGGGGTGAACTATGGCTACACCTTC. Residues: CASSRTGVNYGYTF.

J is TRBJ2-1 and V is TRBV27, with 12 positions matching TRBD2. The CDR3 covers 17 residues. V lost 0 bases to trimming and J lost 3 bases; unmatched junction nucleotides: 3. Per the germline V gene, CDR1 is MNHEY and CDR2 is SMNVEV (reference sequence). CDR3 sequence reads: CASSLSTSGRLYNEQFF. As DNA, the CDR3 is TGTGCCAGCAGTTTATCGACTAGCGGGAGACTCTACAATGAGCAGTTCTTC.

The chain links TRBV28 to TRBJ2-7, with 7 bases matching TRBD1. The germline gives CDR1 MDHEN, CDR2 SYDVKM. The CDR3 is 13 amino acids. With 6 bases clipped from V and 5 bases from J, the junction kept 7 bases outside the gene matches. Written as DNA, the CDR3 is TGTGCCAGCAGACGCTTGACAGGGAACGAGCAGTACTTC. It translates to CASRRLTGNEQYF.

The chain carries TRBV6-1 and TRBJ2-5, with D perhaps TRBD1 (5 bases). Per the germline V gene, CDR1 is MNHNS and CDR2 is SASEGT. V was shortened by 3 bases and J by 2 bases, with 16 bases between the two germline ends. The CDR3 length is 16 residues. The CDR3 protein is CASSDFGGAHQETQYF. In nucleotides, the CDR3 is TGTGCCAGCAGTGATTTTGGTGGGGCCCATCAAGAGACCCAGTACTTC.

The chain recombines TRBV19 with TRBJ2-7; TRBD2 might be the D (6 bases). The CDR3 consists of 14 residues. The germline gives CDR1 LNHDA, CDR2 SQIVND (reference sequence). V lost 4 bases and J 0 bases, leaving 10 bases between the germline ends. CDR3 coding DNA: TGTGCCAGTAGTACGGGGGAGTTCTCCTACGAGCAGTACTTC. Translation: CASSTGEFSYEQYF.

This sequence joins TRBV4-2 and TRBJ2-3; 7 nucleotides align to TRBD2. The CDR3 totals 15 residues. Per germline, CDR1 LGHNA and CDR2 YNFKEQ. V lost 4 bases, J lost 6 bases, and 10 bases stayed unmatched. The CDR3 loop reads CASSPLRGEDDTQYF. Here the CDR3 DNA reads TGTGCCAGCAGCCCCTTACGGGGGGAGGACGATACGCAGTATTTT.

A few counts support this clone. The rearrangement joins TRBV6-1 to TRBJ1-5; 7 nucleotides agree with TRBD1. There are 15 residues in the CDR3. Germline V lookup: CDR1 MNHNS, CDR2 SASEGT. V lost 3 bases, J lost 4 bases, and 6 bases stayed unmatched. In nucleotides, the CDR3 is TGTGCCAGCAGTGAGAGGACAGGCGGGAATCAGCCCCAGCATTTT. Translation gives CASSERTGGNQPQHF.

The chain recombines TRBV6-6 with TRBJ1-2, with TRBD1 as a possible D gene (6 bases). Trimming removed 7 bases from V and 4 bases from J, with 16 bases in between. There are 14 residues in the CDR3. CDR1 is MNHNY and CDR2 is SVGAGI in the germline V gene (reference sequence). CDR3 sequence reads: CASKNSGTPYGYTF. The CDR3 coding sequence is TGTGCCAGCAAGAACTCCGGGACACCCTATGGCTACACCTTC.

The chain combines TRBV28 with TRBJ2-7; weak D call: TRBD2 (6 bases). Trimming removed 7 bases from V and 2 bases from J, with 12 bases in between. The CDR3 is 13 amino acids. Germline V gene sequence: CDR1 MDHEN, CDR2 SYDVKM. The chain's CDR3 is CASKEGPAYEQYF. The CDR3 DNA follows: TGTGCCAGCAAGGAGGGTCCTGCCTACGAGCAGTACTTC.

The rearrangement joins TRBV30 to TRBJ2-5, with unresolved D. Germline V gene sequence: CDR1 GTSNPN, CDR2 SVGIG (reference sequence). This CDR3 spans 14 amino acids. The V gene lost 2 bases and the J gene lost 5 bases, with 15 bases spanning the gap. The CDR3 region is CAWSPWALGETQYF. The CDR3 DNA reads TGTGCCTGGAGTCCTTGGGCCCTCGGTGAGACCCAGTACTTC. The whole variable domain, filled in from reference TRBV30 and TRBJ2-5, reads SQTIHQWPATLVQPVGSPLSLECTVEGTSNPNLYWYRQAAGRGLQLLFYSVGIGQISSEVPQNLSASRPQDRQFILSSKKLLLSDSGFYLCAWSPWALGETQYFGPGTRLLVL.

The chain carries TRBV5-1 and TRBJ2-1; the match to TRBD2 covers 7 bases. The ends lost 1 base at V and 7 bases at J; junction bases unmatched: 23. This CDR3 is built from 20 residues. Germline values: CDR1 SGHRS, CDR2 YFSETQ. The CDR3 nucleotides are TGCGCCAGCAGCTTGTCCCCAAGCGGTGGGTGGCCGGGAGGACTGAATGAGCAGTTCTTC. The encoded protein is CASSLSPSGGWPGGLNEQFF.

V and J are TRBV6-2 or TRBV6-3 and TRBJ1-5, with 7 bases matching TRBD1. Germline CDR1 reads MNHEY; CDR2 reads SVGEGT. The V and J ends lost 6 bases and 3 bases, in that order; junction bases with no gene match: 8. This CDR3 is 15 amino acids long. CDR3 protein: CASSSDRSPNQPQHF. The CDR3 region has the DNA TGTGCCAGCAGCTCGGACAGGAGTCCCAATCAGCCCCAGCATTTT.

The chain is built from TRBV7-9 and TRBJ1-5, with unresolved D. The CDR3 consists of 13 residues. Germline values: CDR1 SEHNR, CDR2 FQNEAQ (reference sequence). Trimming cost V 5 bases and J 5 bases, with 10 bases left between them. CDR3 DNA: TGTGCCAGCAGCCTAGAAACAGATCAGCCCCAGCATTTT. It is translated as CASSLETDQPQHF.

This chain's CDR3 is CASSEATADGYTF. In DNA form, the CDR3 reads TGTGCCAGCAGTGAAGCTACAGCTGACGGCTACACCTTC. This chain links TRBV6-1 with TRBJ1-2; no clear D gene. This CDR3 spans 13 amino acids. Trimming took off 0 bases at V and 8 bases at J, with 10 bases between the two ends. Per germline, CDR1 MNHNS and CDR2 SASEGT.

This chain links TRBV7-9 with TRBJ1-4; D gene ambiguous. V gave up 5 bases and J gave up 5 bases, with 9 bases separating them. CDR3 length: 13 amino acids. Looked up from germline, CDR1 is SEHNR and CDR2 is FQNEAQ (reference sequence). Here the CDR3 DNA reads TGTGCCAGCAGCCCCTTGGCAAATGAAAAACTGTTTTTT. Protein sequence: CASSPLANEKLFF. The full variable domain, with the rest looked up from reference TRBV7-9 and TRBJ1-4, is DTGVSQNPRHKITKRGQNVTFRCDPISEHNRLYWYRQTLGQGPEFLTYFQNEAQLEKSRLLSDRFSAERPKGSFSTLEIQRTEQGDSAMYLCASSPLANEKLFFGSGTQLSVL.

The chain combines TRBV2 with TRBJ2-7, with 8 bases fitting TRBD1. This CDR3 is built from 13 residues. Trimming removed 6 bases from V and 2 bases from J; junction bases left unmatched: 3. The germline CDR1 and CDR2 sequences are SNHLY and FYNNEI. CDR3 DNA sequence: TGTGCCAGCAGCAGGGGGCGGGCCTACGAGCAGTACTTC. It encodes CASSRGRAYEQYF.

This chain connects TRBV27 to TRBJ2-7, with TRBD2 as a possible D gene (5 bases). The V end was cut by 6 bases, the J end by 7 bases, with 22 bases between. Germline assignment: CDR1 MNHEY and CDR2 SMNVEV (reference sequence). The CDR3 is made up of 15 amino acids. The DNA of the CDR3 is TGTGCCAGCAGCTACGACACATCGGGAATAGGAGAGCAGTACTTC. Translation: CASSYDTSGIGEQYF.

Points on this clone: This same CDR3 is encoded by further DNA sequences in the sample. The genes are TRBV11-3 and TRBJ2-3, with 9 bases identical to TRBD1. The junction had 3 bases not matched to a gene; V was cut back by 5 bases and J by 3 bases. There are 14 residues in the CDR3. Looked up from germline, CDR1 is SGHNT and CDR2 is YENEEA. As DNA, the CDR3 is TGTGCCAGCAGCGTTGGACAGGGGACAGATACGCAGTATTTT. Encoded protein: CASSVGQGTDTQYF. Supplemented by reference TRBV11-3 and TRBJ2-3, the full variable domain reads EAGVVQSPRYKIIEKKQPVAFWCNPISGHNTLYWYLQNLGQGPELLIRYENEEAVDDSQLPKDRFSAERLKGVDSTLKIQPAELGDSAVYLCASSVGQGTDTQYFGPGTRLTVL.

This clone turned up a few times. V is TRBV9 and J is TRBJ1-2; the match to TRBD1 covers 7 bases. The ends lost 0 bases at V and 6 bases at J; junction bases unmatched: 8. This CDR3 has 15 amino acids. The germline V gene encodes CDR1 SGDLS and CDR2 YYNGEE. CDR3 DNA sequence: TGTGCCAGCAGCGTAGGGAGACAGGGAAGAGATGGCTACACCTTC. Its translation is CASSVGRQGRDGYTF.

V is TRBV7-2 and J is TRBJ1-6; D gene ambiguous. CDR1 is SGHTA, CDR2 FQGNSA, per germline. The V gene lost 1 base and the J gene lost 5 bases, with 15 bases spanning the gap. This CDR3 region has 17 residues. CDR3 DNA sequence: TGTGCCAGCAGCTTAGTTTTCGGGGTTGGGAATAATTCACCCCTCCACTTT. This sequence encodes CASSLVFGVGNNSPLHF.

Written as DNA, the CDR3 is TGTGCCAGCAGCCATCTAGATAGCGGGAAAAGCTCCTACAATGAGCAGTTCTTC. It yields the protein CASSHLDSGKSSYNEQFF. The chain uses TRBV4-2 and TRBJ2-1; 8 positions match TRBD2. Per germline, CDR1 LGHNA and CDR2 YNFKEQ. CDR3 length equals 18 residues. Germline trimming cut 3 bases from V and 0 bases from J; bases unmatched to any gene: 10.

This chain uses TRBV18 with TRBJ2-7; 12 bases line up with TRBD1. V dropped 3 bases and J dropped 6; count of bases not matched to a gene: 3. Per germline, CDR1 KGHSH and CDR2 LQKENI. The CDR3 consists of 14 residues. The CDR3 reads CASSPGTGGVEQYF. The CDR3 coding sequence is TGTGCCAGCTCACCGGGGACAGGGGGCGTCGAGCAGTACTTC.

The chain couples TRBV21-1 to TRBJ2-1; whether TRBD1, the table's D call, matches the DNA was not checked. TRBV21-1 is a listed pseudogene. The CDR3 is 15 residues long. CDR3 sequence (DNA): TGTGCCAGCAGCGCTGGACAGGGGAAGGAGTATGAGCAGTTCTTC. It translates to CASSAGQGKEYEQFF.

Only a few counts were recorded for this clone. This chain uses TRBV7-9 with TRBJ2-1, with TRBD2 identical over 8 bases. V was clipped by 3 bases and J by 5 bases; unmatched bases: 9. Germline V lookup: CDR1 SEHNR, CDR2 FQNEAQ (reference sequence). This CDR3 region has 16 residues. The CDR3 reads CASSLLGLAGNNEQFF. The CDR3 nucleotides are TGTGCCAGCAGCTTGCTCGGGTTAGCGGGGAACAATGAGCAGTTCTTC.

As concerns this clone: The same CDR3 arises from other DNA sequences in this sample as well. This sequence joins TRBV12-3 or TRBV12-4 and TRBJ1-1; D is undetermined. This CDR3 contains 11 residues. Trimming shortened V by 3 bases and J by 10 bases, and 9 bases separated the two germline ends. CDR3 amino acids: CASSFRQGAFF. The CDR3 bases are TGTGCCAGCAGTTTCAGACAAGGAGCTTTCTTT.

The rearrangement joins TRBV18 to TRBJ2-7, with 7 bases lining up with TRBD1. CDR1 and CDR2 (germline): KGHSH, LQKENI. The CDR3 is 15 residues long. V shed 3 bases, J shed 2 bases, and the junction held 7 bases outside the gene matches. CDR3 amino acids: CASSPQTGSTYEQYF. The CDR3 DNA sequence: TGTGCCAGCTCACCCCAGACAGGGTCCACCTACGAGCAGTACTTC.

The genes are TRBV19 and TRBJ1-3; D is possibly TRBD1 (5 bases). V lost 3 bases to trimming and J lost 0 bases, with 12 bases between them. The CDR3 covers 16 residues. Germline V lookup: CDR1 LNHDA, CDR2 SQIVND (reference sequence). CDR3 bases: TGTGCCAGTAGTATGGGGGGAACCCACTCTGGAAACACCATATATTTT. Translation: CASSMGGTHSGNTIYF.